Listed below are T cell receptor beta chains from one sample, sequenced in a study of Graves' ophthalmopathy and Graves' hyperthyroidism. TCRdb re-called the multiplex PCR reads through MiXCR, storing one row per CDR3 protein. This sample has around 400,000 distinct CDR3 sequences, with more than 20% found just once. The sequencing input was peripheral blood. These receptors originate from a woman between 18 and 29 years old with stable Graves' hyperthyroidism. Each CDR3 is given with its conserved first and last residue.

v_gene: TRBV19
CDR3aa: CASSIDGAYSNQPQHF

v_gene: TRBV4-1
CDR3aa: CASSPNTAYEQYF

v_gene: TRBV15
CDR3aa: CATSPRDSYEQYF

v_gene: TRBV7-8
CDR3aa: CASSFGAGGGPDTQYF

v_gene: TRBV19
CDR3aa: CASSPRGHYQEAFF

v_gene: TRBV6-5
CDR3aa: CASSYSGAQPQHF

v_gene: TRBV30
CDR3aa: CAWTPGQGIPWGYTF

v_gene: TRBV3-1
CDR3aa: CASSLRQGANTEAFF

v_gene: TRBV19
CDR3aa: CATEDRLSYEQYF

v_gene: TRBV6-1
CDR3aa: CASSEWKGNTEAFF

v_gene: TRBV6-5
CDR3aa: CASSSMGLASETQYF

v_gene: TRBV15
CDR3aa: CASSRGDGNYGYTF

v_gene: TRBV6-5
CDR3aa: CASSYAQGNDEAFF

v_gene: TRBV25-1
CDR3aa: CASSPRAGNQPQHF

v_gene: TRBV11-1
CDR3aa: CASSTPGQITDTQYF

v_gene: TRBV30
CDR3aa: CAWIAINTEAFF

v_gene: TRBV29-1
CDR3aa: CSVEDGQVNTEAFF

v_gene: TRBV6-1
CDR3aa: CASSQTGNGYTF

v_gene: TRBV25-1
CDR3aa: CASSQPRQGTGQETQYF

v_gene: TRBV27
CDR3aa: CASSLVGGRIEQYF

v_gene: TRBV27
CDR3aa: CASSPLLAGGTYNEQFF

v_gene: TRBV25-1
CDR3aa: CASTGSGTSAQETQYF

v_gene: TRBV30
CDR3aa: CAWSVRTPAEETQYF